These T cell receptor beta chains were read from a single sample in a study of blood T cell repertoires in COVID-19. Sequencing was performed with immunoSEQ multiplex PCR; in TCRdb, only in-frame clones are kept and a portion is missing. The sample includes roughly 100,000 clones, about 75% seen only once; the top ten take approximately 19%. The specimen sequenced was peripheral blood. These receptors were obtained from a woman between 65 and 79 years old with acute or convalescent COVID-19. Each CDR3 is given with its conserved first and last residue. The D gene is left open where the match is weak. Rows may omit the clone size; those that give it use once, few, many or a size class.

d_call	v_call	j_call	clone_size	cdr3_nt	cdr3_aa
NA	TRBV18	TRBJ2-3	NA	TGTGCCAGCTCATCCCCCCCTCAAAGAGATACTAGCACAGATACGCAGTATTTT	CASSSPPQRDTSTDTQYF
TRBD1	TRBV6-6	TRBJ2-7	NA	TGTGCCAGCAGCCGGGACAGGGCCTACGAGCAGTACTTC	CASSRDRAYEQYF
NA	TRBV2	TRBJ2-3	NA	TGTGCCAGCAGGCTCCCTCAGGGAGATACGCAGTATTTT	CASRLPQGDTQYF
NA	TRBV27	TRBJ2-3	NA	TGTGCCAGCAGGAGATCTGGGGGCGCGACAGATACGCAGTATTTT	CASRRSGGATDTQYF
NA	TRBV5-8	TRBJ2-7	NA	TGTGCCAGCAGCCGTGGGGGGTCCGCTTTCTACGAGCAGTACTTC	CASSRGGSAFYEQYF
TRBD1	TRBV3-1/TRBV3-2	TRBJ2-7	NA	TGTGCCAGCAGCCCTGGACAGGGTCGAGAGCAGTACTTC	CASSPGQGREQYF
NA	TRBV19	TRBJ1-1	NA	TGTGCCAGTAGTATCTGGAGTCAGTTAAACACTGAAGCTTTCTTT	CASSIWSQLNTEAFF
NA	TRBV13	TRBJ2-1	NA	TGTGCCAGCAGGCCCATCGGACAAGCCAATGAGCAGTTCTTC	CASRPIGQANEQFF
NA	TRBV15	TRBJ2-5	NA	TGTGCCACCAGCAGAGGAGTGAGTCAAGAGACCCAGTACTTC	CATSRGVSQETQYF
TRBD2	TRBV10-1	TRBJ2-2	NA	TGCGCCAGCCCCCAAGCGGGGGGCCAGGAGACCGGGGAGCTGTTTTTT	CASPQAGGQETGELFF
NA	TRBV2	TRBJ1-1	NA	TGTGCCAGCAGTTTAAATTTGTTGCCAGTCACTGAAGCTTTCTTT	CASSLNLLPVTEAFF
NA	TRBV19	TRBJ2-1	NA	TGTGCCAGTAGTATTGTAGCAGGGAATGAGCAGTTCTTC	CASSIVAGNEQFF
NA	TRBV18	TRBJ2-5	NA	TGTGCCAGCTCACTCCCAGGACAAGAGACCCAGTACTTC	CASSLPGQETQYF
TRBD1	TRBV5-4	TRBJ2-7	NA	TGTGCCAGCAGCGTTGGGACAGGGCGGGAGCAGTACTTC	CASSVGTGREQYF
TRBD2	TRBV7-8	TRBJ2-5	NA	TGTGCCAGCAGCCCAAAGGGCGCGGGGGGGCGGGAGACCCAGTACTTC	CASSPKGAGGRETQYF
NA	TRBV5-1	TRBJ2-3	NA	TGCGCCAGCAGCTTGGCGGATGGGAGACAGGCAACCACAGATACGCAGTATTTT	CASSLADGRQATTDTQYF
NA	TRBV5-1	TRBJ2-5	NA	TGCGCCAGCAGCTTGGTTGGAGGGGGCGAGACCCAGTACTTC	CASSLVGGGETQYF
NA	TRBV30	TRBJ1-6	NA	TGTGCCTGGAGTATCCCAGGGACACGAAATTCACCCCTCCACTTT	CAWSIPGTRNSPLHF
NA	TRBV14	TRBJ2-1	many	TGTGCCAGCAGCCAAGCTGGGACAAGGCGATCTAATGAGCAGTTCTTC	CASSQAGTRRSNEQFF
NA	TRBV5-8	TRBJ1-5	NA	TGTGCCAGCAGCACCGGCCCCGGGATAACAAATCAGCCCCAGCATTTT	CASSTGPGITNQPQHF
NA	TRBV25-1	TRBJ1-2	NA	TGTGCCAGCAGTGACGGCTATGGCTACACCTTC	CASSDGYGYTF
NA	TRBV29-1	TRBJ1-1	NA	TGCAGCGCCTCCCAAACGACAGCCAACACTGAAGCTTTCTTT	CSASQTTANTEAFF
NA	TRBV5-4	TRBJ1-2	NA	TGTGCCAGCAGCCTGGACAGAAACTATGGCTACACCTTC	CASSLDRNYGYTF
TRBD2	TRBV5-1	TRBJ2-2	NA	TGCGCCAGCAAGGAGCGGGGACACACCGGGGAGCTGTTTTTT	CASKERGHTGELFF
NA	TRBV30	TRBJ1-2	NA	TGTGCCTGGAGGCTCGGACAGATTAACTATGGCTACACCTTC	CAWRLGQINYGYTF
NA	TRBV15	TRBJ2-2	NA	TGTGCCACCAGCAGAGACGCGGCGGGGCTGAACACCGGGGAGCTGTTTTTT	CATSRDAAGLNTGELFF
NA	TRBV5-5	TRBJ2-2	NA	TGTGCCAGCAGCTTGGAGGGGTTGGGGACCGGGGAGCTGTTTTTT	CASSLEGLGTGELFF
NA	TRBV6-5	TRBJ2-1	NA	TGTGCCAGCAGTTACCAGACTTTGAATGAGCAGTTCTTC	CASSYQTLNEQFF
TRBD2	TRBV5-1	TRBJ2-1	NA	TGCGCCAGCGCCGGGACTAACTCCTACAATGAGCAGTTCTTC	CASAGTNSYNEQFF
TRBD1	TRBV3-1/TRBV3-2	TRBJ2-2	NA	TGTGCCAGCAGCCAAGAACGGAGGACAGGGGGAAAAACCGGGGAGCTGTTTTTT	CASSQERRTGGKTGELFF
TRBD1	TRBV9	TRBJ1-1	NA	TGTGCCAGCAGCGCACAGGGGGCGCGGGGTGAAGCTTTCTTT	CASSAQGARGEAFF
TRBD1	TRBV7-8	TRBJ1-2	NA	TGTGCCAGCACGGGACAGCAAACCTCCCCTAACTATGGCTACACCTTC	CASTGQQTSPNYGYTF
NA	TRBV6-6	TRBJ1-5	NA	TGTGCCAGCAGTTACTCCGACTCAACCCGGGGACAGCCCCAGCATTTT	CASSYSDSTRGQPQHF
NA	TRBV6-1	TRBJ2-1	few	TGTGCCAGCAGTGAAAGGGTGGACACGATCTACAATGAGCAGTTCTTC	CASSERVDTIYNEQFF
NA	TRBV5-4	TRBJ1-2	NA	TGTGCCAGCAGCTCGCCTACAGGCACCCTCTATGGCTACACCTTC	CASSSPTGTLYGYTF
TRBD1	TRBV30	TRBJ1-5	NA	TGTGCCTGGAGTGTGGGGACAGGCCCTCATCAGCCCCAGCATTTT	CAWSVGTGPHQPQHF
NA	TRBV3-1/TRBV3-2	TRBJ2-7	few	TGTGCCAGCAGCCAAGGGTCGGGAGAGCAGTACTTC	CASSQGSGEQYF
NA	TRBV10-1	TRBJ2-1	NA	TGCGCCAGCAGTGAGTCGATGGCGGGCTCCTACAATGAGCAGTTCTTC	CASSESMAGSYNEQFF
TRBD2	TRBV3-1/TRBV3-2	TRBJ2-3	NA	TGTGCCAGCAGCCCTGGCGGGGGGCGCACAGATACGCAGTATTTT	CASSPGGGRTDTQYF
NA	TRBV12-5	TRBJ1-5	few	TGTGCTAGTGGTCCCGGGCAGCCCCAGCATTTT	CASGPGQPQHF
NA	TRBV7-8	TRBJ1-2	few	TGTGCCAGCAGCTTAGAGGTGTCTGGGAGGGGTGGATACACCTTC	CASSLEVSGRGGYTF
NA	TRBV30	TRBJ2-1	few	TGTGCCTCCAACCAGGGGCACTTCAATGAGCAGTTCTTC	CASNQGHFNEQFF